A single sample gave rise to the 23 T cell receptor beta chains below, sequenced in a study of Tregs in tolerant kidney transplant recipients. Clones were read by immunoSEQ multiplex PCR, and TCRdb kept only the in-frame ones, dropping some. The sample has some 90,000 clones, about 92% seen once. The source material was CD8+ T cells from blood. The receptor set was obtained from a human donor in good health.

This clone was observed once. This chain connects TRBV7-2 to TRBJ2-1; 8 positions agree with TRBD2. This CDR3 comprises 14 residues. CDR1 is SGHTA and CDR2 is FQGNSA in the germline V gene. The ends lost 5 bases at V and 7 bases at J; junction bases unmatched: 7. CDR3 bases: TGTGCCAGCAGCCCTCTAGCGGGTTATAATGAGCAGTTCTTC. It yields the protein CASSPLAGYNEQFF.

The rearrangement uses TRBV4-1 and TRBJ1-1; TRBD1 matches 8 bases. Germline trimming cut 1 base from V and 6 bases from J; bases unmatched to any gene: 7. The CDR3 is 15 residues long. Germline assignment: CDR1 MGHRA and CDR2 YSYEKL. CDR3 bases: TGCGCCAGCAGCCAAGTAAACAGGGGGGCATCTGAAGCTTTCTTT. Translated: CASSQVNRGASEAFF.

CDR3: CASSEQTAAGGNQPQHF. The CDR3 DNA reads TGTGCCAGCAGTGAACAGACAGCCGCGGGTGGCAATCAGCCCCAGCATTTT. J is TRBJ1-5 and V is TRBV6-1; the D gene is possibly TRBD1 (5 bases). The germline V gene has CDR1 MNHNS and CDR2 SASEGT. The V gene lost 2 bases and the J gene lost 2 bases, with 16 bases spanning the gap. The CDR3 covers 17 residues.

The V call is TRBV6-1, the J call TRBJ1-6; D is undetermined. This CDR3 has 19 amino acids. The germline V and J ends were trimmed by 1 base and 5 bases, with 21 bases remaining between them. Germline CDR1 and CDR2: MNHNS and SASEGT. CDR3 nucleotides: TGTGCCAGCAGTGAAGAGGTTATTCACCACAGCGGGGATAATTCACCCCTCCACTTT. The encoded protein is CASSEEVIHHSGDNSPLHF.

The chain joins TRBV9 to TRBJ2-7; tentatively, D is TRBD1 (5 bases). In germline, CDR1 is SGDLS, CDR2 YYNGEE. V dropped 2 bases and J dropped 5 bases, with 17 bases sitting between them. The CDR3 loop spans 15 amino acids. The CDR3 sequence: CASSVYDRLSDEQYF. CDR3 bases: TGTGCCAGCAGCGTCTACGACAGACTTTCCGACGAGCAGTACTTC.

V is TRBV6-1 and J is TRBJ2-7, with TRBD1 as a possible D gene (5 bases). The CDR3 covers 13 residues. Between the trimmed V and J ends, which lost 3 bases and 3 bases, there was a span of 9 bases. Germline V lookup: CDR1 MNHNS, CDR2 SASEGT. The CDR3 sequence: CASSDRQNYEQYF. In DNA form, the CDR3 reads TGTGCCAGCAGTGACCGACAGAACTACGAGCAGTACTTC.

The V call is TRBV9, the J call TRBJ1-2, with D hard to call. The ends were cut back, 4 bases at V and 4 bases at J, with 14 bases in the middle. CDR1 is SGDLS and CDR2 is YYNGEE in the germline V gene. This CDR3 region has 14 residues. For the CDR3, the DNA is TGTGCCAGCAGCACGACCACTTCAGGCTATGGCTACACCTTC. It codes for CASSTTTSGYGYTF.

The rearrangement links TRBV15 to TRBJ2-3, with 7 bases matching TRBD2. CDR3 length: 16 amino acids. The V and J ends lost 5 bases and 4 bases, in that order; junction bases with no gene match: 12. The V gene's germline CDR1 is LNHNV and CDR2 YYDKDF (reference sequence). The CDR3: CATSFERGLPPDTQYF. The CDR3 bases are TGTGCCACCAGCTTTGAGCGGGGTCTCCCCCCAGATACGCAGTATTTT.

The chain uses TRBV6-4 and TRBJ2-3; D is ambiguous. This CDR3 comprises 13 residues. V was cut by 6 bases and J by 2 bases, with 9 bases left in between. CDR1 MRHNA and CDR2 SNTAGT come from the germline V gene. CDR3 sequence: CASSAWDTDTQYF. DNA for the CDR3: TGTGCCAGCAGCGCCTGGGACACAGATACGCAGTATTTT.

The chain uses TRBV18 and TRBJ1-2, with D possibly TRBD1 on 5 matching bases. Deletions cut 3 bases from V and 3 bases from J, with 17 bases between. CDR1 and CDR2 (germline): KGHSH, LQKENI. The CDR3 length is 16 residues. CDR3 loop: CASSPDSRGLDYGYTF. CDR3 bases: TGTGCCAGCTCACCTGACAGTAGGGGTTTGGACTATGGCTACACCTTC.

The V call is TRBV27, the J call TRBJ2-5, with D tentatively TRBD2 (7 bases). The J call is in doubt because the DNA end fits TRBJ2-7 better. The CDR3 is made up of 15 amino acids. Germline CDR1 and CDR2: MNHEY and SMNVEV (reference sequence). In DNA form, the CDR3 reads TGTGCCAGCAGTTTGTCAGGGGACTACTCCTACGAGCAGTACTTC. This codes for CASSLSGDYSYEQYF.

The genes are TRBV9 and TRBJ2-2; D remains ambiguous. The CDR3 has 16 amino acids. Germline V gene lookup returns CDR1 SGDLS and CDR2 YYNGEE. V dropped 5 bases and J dropped 1 base, with 15 bases sitting between them. The CDR3 DNA is TGTGCCAGCAGTCCCGGACGCGGTCGGAACACCGGGGAGCTGTTTTTT. This gives the protein CASSPGRGRNTGELFF.

The J gene is TRBJ1-4, the V gene TRBV7-9, with 7 bases that match TRBD1. J lost 6 bases, V lost 5 bases, and 15 bases had no gene match. From germline, CDR1 is SEHNR and CDR2 FQNEAQ (reference sequence). The CDR3 extends over 17 amino acids. CDR3 nucleotides: TGTGCCAGCAGCGGAGACAGGGCCGAGGACTCATATGAAAAACTGTTTTTT. Amino acid sequence: CASSGDRAEDSYEKLFF.

The V gene is TRBV7-8, the J gene TRBJ2-2; D uncertain. Germline CDR1 is SGHVS and CDR2 is FQNEAQ. The CDR3 contains 16 residues. V shed 8 bases and J shed 1 base, with 17 bases lying between them. Here the CDR3 reads CASPQFEDMNTGELFF. The CDR3 DNA reads as TGTGCCAGCCCACAGTTTGAGGATATGAACACCGGGGAGCTGTTTTTT.

The rearrangement joins TRBV27 to TRBJ2-7, with TRBD1 identical over 9 bases. Germline loops: CDR1 MNHEY, CDR2 SMNVEV (reference sequence). V shed 6 bases, J shed 3 bases, and the junction held 6 bases outside the gene matches. This CDR3 comprises 14 residues. The CDR3 nucleotides are TGTGCCAGCAGCCGGTGGGACAGGGTCTACGAGCAGTACTTC. Its protein is CASSRWDRVYEQYF.

The chain couples TRBV2 to TRBJ1-1, with unresolved D. The CDR3 is 17 amino acids. The V end lost 0 bases, the J end lost 0 bases, and 14 bases lay between the germline ends. CDR1 and CDR2 from the germline V gene are SNHLY and FYNNEI. The CDR3 here is CASSEALRAGLNTEAFF. The CDR3 DNA is TGTGCCAGCAGTGAAGCGTTGAGGGCAGGTTTGAACACTGAAGCTTTCTTT.

The V call is TRBV11-3, the J call TRBJ2-7, with D perhaps matching TRBD1 or TRBD2 (6 bases each). Germline CDR1 and CDR2: SGHNT and YENEEA. CDR3 size: 12 residues. Trimming pared 2 bases from V and 6 bases from J, leaving 8 bases between. CDR3 coding DNA: TGTGCCAGCAGCTTACCGGGGGCCGAGCAGTACTTC. Its protein is CASSLPGAEQYF.

The chain combines TRBV5-6 with TRBJ2-1, with 10 bases matching TRBD2. This CDR3 is 13 amino acids long. The V gene's germline CDR1 is SGHDT and CDR2 YYEEEE. Unmatched junction bases numbered 6, after V lost 0 bases and J lost 15 bases. CDR3 sequence: CASSLELAGSPFF. The CDR3 coding sequence is TGTGCCAGCAGCTTGGAACTAGCGGGATCTCCGTTCTTC.

The CDR3 reads CASSTQGDEQYF. CDR3 nucleotide sequence: TGTGCCAGCAGCACACAAGGGGACGAGCAGTACTTC. V usage is TRBV11-1 and J usage is TRBJ2-7; tentative D call: TRBD1 (5 bases). From germline, CDR1 is SGHAT and CDR2 FQDESV (reference sequence). Trimming took off 5 bases at V and 5 bases at J, with 10 bases between the two ends. This CDR3 contains 12 residues.

Here the CDR3 DNA reads TGTGCCAGCCAGGACACCCAAGGAACTAGCGGGAGGAGGGACGAGCAGTACTTC. Translated, it gives CASQDTQGTSGRRDEQYF. The chain carries TRBV19 and TRBJ2-7; 12 bases line up with TRBD2. The J segment lost 5 bases and the V segment lost 9 bases, leaving 20 bases of the junction unmatched. CDR1 LNHDA and CDR2 SQIVND come from the germline V gene (reference sequence). The CDR3 is 18 amino acids.

CDR3 nucleotide sequence: TGTGCCAGCAGCCCAGGGGGCGGTTCGGAGACCCAGTACTTC. This encodes CASSPGGGSETQYF. The chain has TRBV9 and TRBJ2-5; 8 bases line up with TRBD1. J gave up 5 bases and V 4 bases, and 7 bases lay outside the gene matches. Germline V CDR1 and CDR2: SGDLS, YYNGEE. The CDR3 runs 14 residues.

V usage is TRBV27 and J usage is TRBJ1-5; D is perhaps TRBD1 (5 bases). CDR3 length: 14 residues. V dropped 2 bases and J dropped 6 bases, with 11 bases sitting between them. CDR1 is MNHEY and CDR2 is SMNVEV in the germline V gene (reference sequence). CDR3 nucleotides: TGTGCCAGCAGTTTAGGTAGGGGCGGTCAGCCCCAGCATTTT. Translated: CASSLGRGGQPQHF.

This clone was seen a single time. The chain links TRBV4-1 to TRBJ2-2; D might be TRBD2 (5 bases). V lost 4 bases and J lost 6, with 15 bases in between. Germline V gene sequence: CDR1 MGHRA, CDR2 YSYEKL. CDR3 length: 15 amino acids. CDR3 nucleotides: TGCGCCAGCAGCCCTGGACTGACCCTGTCCGGGGAGCTGTTTTTT. As protein: CASSPGLTLSGELFF.